A single sample is the source of the 29 T cell receptor beta chains below, sequenced in a study of T cell responses to AZD1222 COVID-19 vaccine. Assay used: immunoSEQ multiplex PCR; TCRdb lists only in-frame clones, some missing. In the table there are approximately 150,000 clones, 92% of which are singletons. Here the sequenced sample was peripheral blood, taken 28 days after the second AZD1222 dose. Every receptor here comes from an adult who received the AZD1222 COVID-19 vaccine.

The V and J genes are TRBV3-1 (or the pseudogene TRBV3-2) and TRBJ2-3; TRBD2 matches at 9 bases. The CDR3 contains 14 residues. Germline loops: CDR1 LGHDT, CDR2 YNNKEL (reference sequence). V lost 4 bases to trimming and J lost 4 bases; unmatched junction nucleotides: 3. CDR3 sequence (DNA): TGTGCCAGCAGCCCCGGACTAGCGTCAGATACGCAGTATTTT. This sequence encodes CASSPGLASDTQYF.

The chain recombines TRBV10-3 with TRBJ2-7; D is uncertain. This CDR3 is built from 12 residues. Trimming stripped 2 bases from V and 2 bases from J, with 4 bases between. CDR1 and CDR2 (germline): ENHRY, SYGVKD. The CDR3 loop is CAISEGPYEQYF. The DNA of the CDR3 is TGTGCCATCAGTGAGGGGCCCTACGAGCAGTACTTC.

The rearrangement links TRBV10-3 to TRBJ1-1; TRBD1 matches 8 bases. After removal of 10 bases from V and 1 base from J, the junction contained 5 bases not matched to a gene. The CDR3 consists of 13 residues. The germline gives CDR1 ENHRY, CDR2 SYGVKD. CDR3 amino acids: CATSGTGNTEAFF. DNA of the CDR3: TGTGCCACCTCCGGGACAGGGAACACTGAAGCTTTCTTT.

This clone is a singleton in its sample. The CDR3 DNA sequence: TGTGCCAGCAGGGGCAGGTTGGGACGGGGGGCCAACGTCCTGACTTTC. Translated: CASRGRLGRGANVLTF. V is TRBV2 and J is TRBJ2-6; the D gene could be TRBD1 or TRBD2 (5 bases each). Between the trimmed V and J ends, which lost 6 bases and 4 bases, there was a span of 16 bases. This CDR3 has 16 amino acids. Looked up from germline, CDR1 is SNHLY and CDR2 is FYNNEI.

The rearrangement joins TRBV9 to TRBJ2-5; unclear D gene. The V gene lost 4 bases and the J gene lost 3 bases, with 10 bases spanning the gap. From germline, CDR1 is SGDLS and CDR2 YYNGEE. The CDR3 totals 13 residues. CDR3 in amino acids: CASSSLPKETQYF. The CDR3 DNA reads TGTGCCAGCAGCTCCCTGCCGAAAGAGACCCAGTACTTC. Using reference TRBV9 and TRBJ2-5 for the parts outside the CDR3, the full variable domain is DSGVTQTPKHLITATGQRVTLRCSPRSGDLSVYWYQQSLDQGLQFLIQYYNGEERAKGNILERFSAQQFPDLHSELNLSSLELGDSALYFCASSSLPKETQYFGPGTRLLVL.

The chain's CDR3 is CASSVTGSDTEAFF. The CDR3 region has the DNA TGTGCCAGCAGCGTAACGGGATCAGACACTGAAGCTTTCTTT. The gene calls are TRBV9 and TRBJ1-1; D is uncertain. The CDR3 length is 14 residues. Germline V gene sequence: CDR1 SGDLS, CDR2 YYNGEE. Trimming stripped 1 base from V and 3 bases from J, with 10 bases between. Variable domain in full (rest from reference TRBV9 and TRBJ1-1): DSGVTQTPKHLITATGQRVTLRCSPRSGDLSVYWYQQSLDQGLQFLIQYYNGEERAKGNILERFSAQQFPDLHSELNLSSLELGDSALYFCASSVTGSDTEAFFGQGTRLTVV.

The V gene is TRBV5-6, the J gene TRBJ2-2; no definite D call. V was cut by 3 bases and J by 3 bases, with 15 bases left in between. CDR1 SGHDT and CDR2 YYEEEE come from the germline V gene. The CDR3 contains 16 residues. As DNA, the CDR3 is TGTGCCAGCAGCTCAACCTCAACAGATTACACCGGGGAGCTGTTTTTT. This codes for CASSSTSTDYTGELFF. Supplemented by reference TRBV5-6 and TRBJ2-2, the full variable domain reads DAGVTQSPTHLIKTRGQQVTLRCSPKSGHDTVSWYQQALGQGPQFIFQYYEEEERQRGNFPDRFSGHQFPNYSSELNVNALLLGDSALYLCASSSTSTDYTGELFFGEGSRLTVL.

This clone was seen a single time. This sequence joins TRBV24-1 and TRBJ2-1, with 9 bases aligning to TRBD1. Germline values: CDR1 KGHDR, CDR2 SFDVKD. The CDR3 runs to 16 residues. V lost 4 bases, J lost 6 bases, and 9 bases stayed unmatched. CDR3 loop: CATSETGTGKRNEQFF. DNA of the CDR3: TGTGCCACCAGTGAAACCGGGACAGGGAAGCGCAATGAGCAGTTCTTC.

This chain uses TRBV4-1 with TRBJ2-7; the match to TRBD1 covers 11 bases. Losses at the gene ends were 4 bases for V and 4 bases for J; bases not matched to a gene: 3. In germline, CDR1 is MGHRA, CDR2 YSYEKL. This CDR3 has 14 residues. The CDR3 nucleotides read TGCGCCAGCAGCCTTTGGGACAGGGGGTACGAGCAGTACTTC. It codes for CASSLWDRGYEQYF.

This chain joins TRBV27 and TRBJ1-1; D unresolved. The CDR3 has 13 amino acids. Trimming removed 2 bases from V and 4 bases from J, with 8 bases in between. The germline gives CDR1 MNHEY, CDR2 SMNVEV (reference sequence). The CDR3 DNA reads as TGTGCCAGCAGTTTAGTCCTGGGCACTGAAGCTTTCTTT. Protein: CASSLVLGTEAFF.

The chain joins TRBV19 to TRBJ1-5; D call uncertain. The V gene lost 6 bases and the J gene lost 0 bases, with 15 bases spanning the gap. This CDR3 spans 16 amino acids. CDR1 and CDR2 from the germline V gene are LNHDA and SQIVND (reference sequence). CDR3 protein: CASSIPDGPSNQPQHF. The DNA for the CDR3 is TGTGCCAGTAGCATCCCGGACGGACCTAGCAATCAGCCCCAGCATTTT. The complete variable domain, with remaining parts taken from reference TRBV19 and TRBJ1-5, reads DGGITQSPKYLFRKEGQNVTLSCEQNLNHDAMYWYRQDPGQGLRLIYYSQIVNDFQKGDIAEGYSVSREKKESFPLTVTSAQKNPTAFYLCASSIPDGPSNQPQHFGDGTRLSIL.

This clone was recorded only once. This chain uses TRBV11-2 with TRBJ1-6, with D possibly matching TRBD1 (5 bases). The CDR3 contains 14 residues. Germline values: CDR1 SGHAT, CDR2 FQNNGV. Trimming cost V 3 bases and J 6 bases, with 9 bases left between them. This CDR3 is CASSFRDFNSPLHF. The CDR3, as DNA: TGTGCCAGCAGCTTCAGGGATTTTAATTCACCCCTCCACTTT.

The CDR3 region is CASSAFGNEQFF. The CDR3 nucleotides read TGTGCCAGCAGCGCCTTTGGGAATGAGCAGTTCTTC. The chain is built from TRBV7-2 and TRBJ2-1; D ambiguous. V was cut by 5 bases and J by 7 bases, with 9 bases left in between. CDR1 and CDR2 from the germline V gene are SGHTA and FQGNSA. The CDR3 totals 12 residues.

CDR3 amino acids: CASSSVSTDTQYF. The CDR3 DNA sequence: TGTGCCAGCAGCAGCGTTAGCACAGATACGCAGTATTTT. The chain employs TRBV7-9 and TRBJ2-3; no clear D. V shed 5 bases and J shed 0 bases, with 6 bases lying between them. The germline gives CDR1 SEHNR, CDR2 FQNEAQ (reference sequence). There are 13 residues in the CDR3.

Worth noting for this clone: A junction boundary mismatches the germline segment, possibly from a read error. The V and J genes are TRBV6-5 and TRBJ1-2; the D is unclear. Germline V gene data show CDR1 as MNHEY and CDR2 as SVGAGI. The CDR3 length is 12 residues. Written as DNA, the CDR3 is TGTGCCAGCAGTCCAAACAACGGAGGCTCCACCTTC. It specifies CASSPNNGGSTF.

This clone was detected only once. The sample carries other DNA sequences with the same CDR3. The genes are TRBV9 and TRBJ2-3; D is possibly TRBD2 (5 bases). V was cut by 0 bases and J by 0 bases, with 5 bases left in between. CDR1 is SGDLS, CDR2 YYNGEE, per germline. This CDR3 region has 14 residues. CDR3 in DNA: TGTGCCAGCAGCGTAGGGACTAGCACAGATACGCAGTATTTT. It encodes CASSVGTSTDTQYF.

The CDR3 DNA reads TGTGCCAGCAATGAGCAGGGAGGCCCCTATGGCTACACCTTC. It translates to CASNEQGGPYGYTF. The rearrangement joins TRBV2 to TRBJ1-2, with a tentative D call TRBD1 (5 bases). Germline assignment: CDR1 SNHLY and CDR2 FYNNEI. The CDR3 sequence is 14 residues long. The ends were cut back, 7 bases at V and 4 bases at J, with 16 bases in the middle. Looking up the rest from reference TRBV2 and TRBJ1-2 gives the full variable domain: EPEVTQTPSHQVTQMGQEVILRCVPISNHLYFYWYRQILGQKVEFLVSFYNNEISEKSEIFDDQFSVERPDGSNFTLKIRSTKLEDSAMYFCASNEQGGPYGYTFGSGTRLTVV.

This chain links TRBV6-6 with TRBJ1-1; no clear D gene. Germline CDR1 and CDR2: MNHNY and SVGAGI (reference sequence). V dropped 5 bases and J dropped 0 bases, with 7 bases sitting between them. The CDR3 runs to 13 residues. The CDR3 loop is CASSKHLNTEAFF. For the CDR3, the DNA is TGTGCCAGCAGTAAACACTTGAACACTGAAGCTTTCTTT.

This sequence joins TRBV27 and TRBJ1-2, with D possibly matching TRBD1 (6 bases). Germline V gives CDR1 MNHEY, CDR2 SMNVEV (reference sequence). CDR3 length: 13 amino acids. Deletions cut 3 bases from V and 3 bases from J, with 8 bases between. For the CDR3, the DNA is TGTGCCAGCAGTTTTGGGGGCGACTATGGCTACACCTTC. It translates to CASSFGGDYGYTF.

The chain has TRBV7-2 and TRBJ2-3; D ambiguous. The length of the CDR3 is 15 residues. Germline lookup yields CDR1 SGHTA and CDR2 FQGNSA. V shed 2 bases and J shed 3 bases, with 12 bases lying between them. The CDR3 bases are TGTGCCAGCAGCTTAAAGAGGACGGTGACAGATACGCAGTATTTT. This codes for CASSLKRTVTDTQYF. The whole variable domain, remainder taken from reference TRBV7-2 and TRBJ2-3, is GAGVSQSPSNKVTEKGKDVELRCDPISGHTALYWYRQSLGQGLEFLIYFQGNSAPDKSGLPSDRFSAERTGGSVSTLTIQRTQQEDSAVYLCASSLKRTVTDTQYFGPGTRLTVL.

This clone has only a few counts. The CDR3: CASSQTLNTEAFF. The CDR3 DNA reads as TGTGCCAGCAGCCAAACCCTGAACACTGAAGCTTTCTTT. The chain combines TRBV14 with TRBJ1-1; D gene uncertain. The V end lost 2 bases, the J end lost 0 bases, and 4 bases lay between the germline ends. The CDR3 runs 13 residues. CDR1 and CDR2 (germline): SGHDN, FVKESK.

This clone was detected only a few times. The V and J genes are TRBV10-3 and TRBJ1-5; 9 bases agree with TRBD1. The V gene end was trimmed by 0 bases and the J gene end by 9 bases; junction bases not matched to a gene: 18. The V gene's germline CDR1 is ENHRY and CDR2 SYGVKD. This CDR3 comprises 19 residues. CDR3 sequence: CAISESTRTGAGSGWPQHF. DNA of the CDR3: TGTGCCATCAGTGAGTCGACCCGGACAGGGGCCGGGAGTGGTTGGCCCCAGCATTTT.

The rearrangement joins TRBV12-3 or TRBV12-4 to TRBJ1-2; D is unresolved. The V and J ends lost 3 bases and 3 bases respectively, with 8 bases between them. This CDR3 region has 13 residues. CDR3 protein: CASSFRSHYGYTF. CDR3 nucleotide sequence: TGTGCCAGCAGTTTCAGGAGCCACTATGGCTACACCTTC.

The chain recombines TRBV5-1 with TRBJ1-4; tentative D call: TRBD1 (6 bases). The germline V gene encodes CDR1 SGHRS and CDR2 YFSETQ. The V and J ends lost 4 bases and 7 bases respectively, with 17 bases between them. The CDR3 contains 15 residues. CDR3 sequence (DNA): TGCGCCAGCAGCAAAGGGGGGTCGTTGAGTGAAAAACTGTTTTTT. Protein: CASSKGGSLSEKLFF.

V gene TRBV18 combines with J gene TRBJ2-2; TRBD1 is a possible D gene (6 bases). CDR1 is KGHSH, CDR2 LQKENI, per germline. V gave up 0 bases and J gave up 3 bases, with 11 bases separating them. There are 16 residues in the CDR3. The CDR3 bases are TGTGCCAGCTCACCACCCGGGCAGGGGTACACCGGGGAGCTGTTTTTT. Translating gives CASSPPGQGYTGELFF.

The J gene is TRBJ1-1, the V gene TRBV13; no definite D call. V was shortened by 6 bases and J by 1 base, with 9 bases between the two germline ends. Germline V gene lookup returns CDR1 PRHDT and CDR2 FYEKMQ (reference sequence). This CDR3 spans 13 amino acids. The CDR3 is CASSFTANTEAFF. Written as DNA, the CDR3 is TGTGCCAGCAGTTTTACAGCGAACACTGAAGCTTTCTTT.

The V gene is TRBV27, the J gene TRBJ1-1, with D perhaps TRBD1 (6 bases). V was shortened by 4 bases and J by 6 bases, with 12 bases between the two germline ends. The CDR3 extends over 13 amino acids. Germline V gene data show CDR1 as MNHEY and CDR2 as SMNVEV (reference sequence). The CDR3 here is CASSSTGTPEAFF. CDR3 nucleotide sequence: TGTGCCAGCAGTTCCACAGGGACCCCTGAAGCTTTCTTT.

V is TRBV6-5 and J is TRBJ2-7; 8 bases agree with TRBD2. CDR1 is MNHEY and CDR2 is SVGAGI in the germline V gene. V shed 0 bases, J shed 3 bases, and the junction held 7 bases outside the gene matches. The CDR3 runs 16 residues. This chain's CDR3 is CASSYSGAGAVYEQYF. Written as DNA, the CDR3 is TGTGCCAGCAGTTACTCGGGAGCGGGGGCTGTCTACGAGCAGTACTTC.

This rearrangement joins TRBV6-4 to TRBJ1-2; 10 positions agree with TRBD1. V lost 1 base, J lost 7 bases, and 9 bases stayed unmatched. The germline gives CDR1 MRHNA, CDR2 SNTAGT. The length of the CDR3 is 16 residues. The chain's CDR3 is CASSDWDRGTISGYTF. As DNA, the CDR3 is TGTGCCAGCAGTGACTGGGACAGGGGAACGATTTCTGGCTACACCTTC.